The clone carrying this T cell receptor beta chain was counted many times. What it binds is not known. It was RNA transcripts that yielded the amplified TCR beta CDR3 regions. An initial round of RT-PCR targeting the TCR CDR3 relied on the HTBI primer set. Each CDR3 protein gets one entry after TCRdb re-called the multiplex PCR reads with MiXCR. The data hold 380,000 or so distinct CDR3 sequences, with approximately 15% observed a single time. The data are from a study of T cells in Graves' hyperthyroidism and ophthalmopathy. Study-level results: Most clonotypes expanded in thyroid above 0.001 were likewise present in blood.

PBMCs came from 9 to 10 ml fresh peripheral blood. With V trimmed by 6 bases and J by 5 bases, 11 bases remained unmatched. The CDR3 is 16 residues long. This receptor was taken from a woman aged 30 to 39 with Graves' hyperthyroidism. The sample taken for sequencing was blood. The V call is TRBV12-3 or TRBV12-4, the J call TRBJ2-5, with 11 bases that match TRBD2. As DNA, the CDR3 is TGTGCCAGCAGCGATTTGGTAGCGGGAGGGCCGGAGACCCAGTACTTC. This encodes CASSDLVAGGPETQYF.